Shown below are 6 T cell receptor beta chains from a single sample sequenced in a study of blood T cell repertoires in COVID-19. Profiled with immunoSEQ multiplex PCR; TCRdb holds only in-frame clones, not every one. In the table there are 350,000 to 400,000 clones, about 88% of which are singletons. Sequencing input: PBMCs or T cells enriched from blood (not recorded which). The source is a woman aged 30 to 39 who had recovered from COVID-19.

This chain joins TRBV18 and TRBJ1-1, with TRBD1 identical over 9 bases. V was clipped by 4 bases and J by 7 bases; unmatched bases: 7. The germline V gene has CDR1 KGHSH and CDR2 LQKENI. This CDR3 is built from 14 residues. The CDR3 here is CASSRDRDLVEAFF. The DNA of the CDR3 is TGTGCCAGCTCACGGGACAGGGACTTGGTTGAAGCTTTCTTT.

V gene TRBV14 combines with J gene TRBJ2-7; a weak D match, TRBD1 (6 bases). From germline, CDR1 is SGHDN and CDR2 FVKESK. V dropped 1 base and J dropped 2 bases, with 9 bases sitting between them. This CDR3 spans 14 amino acids. CDR3 in amino acids: CASSQGDTPYEQYF. As DNA, the CDR3 is TGTGCCAGCAGCCAAGGGGACACCCCCTACGAGCAGTACTTC.

The genes are TRBV12-3 or TRBV12-4 and TRBJ1-6; 9 bases align to TRBD1. The trim removed 6 bases at V and 10 bases at J, leaving 4 bases unmatched. CDR3 size: 13 residues. CDR3: CASRGTGQSPLHF. The CDR3 DNA reads TGTGCCAGCAGGGGGACAGGGCAATCACCCCTCCACTTT.

The gene calls are TRBV20-1 and TRBJ2-1; perhaps TRBD2 as D (5 bases). Trimming removed 6 bases at V and 7 bases at J, with 10 bases between. The CDR3 sequence is 11 residues long. Germline values: CDR1 DFQATT, CDR2 SNEGSKA (reference sequence). For the CDR3, the DNA is TGCAGTGCACCTCTAGCTAATGAGCAGTTCTTC. It yields the protein CSAPLANEQFF.

This CDR3 reads CASSLGLSAQYF. The CDR3 nucleotides are TGTGCCAGCAGTTTGGGGCTAAGTGCGCAGTATTTT. The J gene is TRBJ2-3, the V gene TRBV12-3 or TRBV12-4, with D perhaps TRBD1 (5 bases). Trimming took off 3 bases at V and 10 bases at J, with 11 bases between the two ends. This CDR3 is built from 12 residues.

The V call is TRBV28, the J call TRBJ2-3; TRBD2 might be the D (5 bases). CDR3 length equals 17 residues. V was clipped by 7 bases and J by 4 bases, with 24 bases between them. CDR1 MDHEN and CDR2 SYDVKM come from the germline V gene. Written as DNA, the CDR3 is TGTGCCAGCACCCCCACGCTGGAGGTACTCGTGGCAGATACGCAGTATTTT. This gives the protein CASTPTLEVLVADTQYF.